These 24 T cell receptor beta chains originate from one sample sequenced in a study of shared clonotypes between healthy human individuals. TCRdb's copy holds only in-frame clones and misses some; the assay was immunoSEQ multiplex PCR. The table lists 2 million to 2.5 million clones, about 92% of them singletons. Material: naive CD4+ T cells from PBMCs. The subset here: CD45RA+ positively selected. The receptors derive from a young man in good health. Some clones in this sample may be carry-over from other donors' samples.

The rearrangement joins TRBV15 to TRBJ2-1; 9 nucleotides match TRBD2. The CDR3 spans 14 residues. V lost 3 bases to trimming and J lost 5 bases; unmatched junction nucleotides: 2. The germline CDR1 and CDR2 sequences are LNHNV and YYDKDF (reference sequence). The CDR3 here is CATSSGLANNEQFF. The DNA of the CDR3 is TGTGCCACCAGCAGTGGACTAGCGAACAATGAGCAGTTCTTC.

Only one count was recorded for this clone. The chain combines TRBV27 with TRBJ1-3; weak D call: TRBD1 (6 bases). CDR3 length equals 14 residues. Trimming cost V 5 bases and J 4 bases, with 12 bases left between them. The germline V gene has CDR1 MNHEY and CDR2 SMNVEV (reference sequence). The CDR3 coding sequence is TGTGCCAGCAGTCCAAGGACAGCCGGAAACACCATATATTTT. It is translated as CASSPRTAGNTIYF.

This clone was detected only once. The chain employs TRBV28 and TRBJ1-1; D might be TRBD1 (5 bases). Trimming pared 7 bases from V and 5 bases from J, leaving 20 bases between. Per the germline V gene, CDR1 is MDHEN and CDR2 is SYDVKM. The CDR3 covers 15 residues. CDR3 coding DNA: TGTGCCAGCATCCCGGAAGGGGTACTAGGGACTGAAGCTTTCTTT. Translated, it gives CASIPEGVLGTEAFF.

This chain connects TRBV5-1 to TRBJ1-1, with 10 nucleotides matching TRBD1. Germline CDR1 SGHRS, CDR2 YFSETQ. Trimming took 7 bases from V and 2 from J; bases not matched to a gene: 8. This CDR3 is 15 amino acids long. CDR3 DNA: TGCGCCAGCGGCGGGACAGGGGACGTAAACACTGAAGCTTTCTTT. Protein sequence: CASGGTGDVNTEAFF. Drawing the rest from reference TRBV5-1 and TRBJ1-1, the complete variable domain is KAGVTQTPRYLIKTRGQQVTLSCSPISGHRSVSWYQQTPGQGLQFLFEYFSETQRNKGNFPGRFSGRQFSNSRSEMNVSTLELGDSALYLCASGGTGDVNTEAFFGQGTRLTVV.

The CDR3 is CATSRGGTETYEQYF. CDR3 in DNA: TGTGCCACCAGCAGGGGGGGGACAGAGACCTACGAGCAGTACTTC. V usage is TRBV15 and J usage is TRBJ2-7; D may match TRBD1 or TRBD2 (7 bases each). This CDR3 contains 15 residues. Germline lookup yields CDR1 LNHNV and CDR2 YYDKDF (reference sequence). Trimming removed 3 bases at V and 2 bases at J, with 14 bases between.

This clone has a handful of counts. This chain connects TRBV2 to TRBJ1-1; D uncertain. V was cut by 4 bases and J by 2 bases, with 11 bases left in between. Germline CDR1 and CDR2: SNHLY and FYNNEI. The CDR3 totals 14 residues. The CDR3 sequence: CASSATGVNTEAFF. The CDR3 region has the DNA TGTGCCAGCAGTGCTACCGGGGTTAACACTGAAGCTTTCTTT. Variable domain in full (rest from reference TRBV2 and TRBJ1-1): EPEVTQTPSHQVTQMGQEVILRCVPISNHLYFYWYRQILGQKVEFLVSFYNNEISEKSEIFDDQFSVERPDGSNFTLKIRSTKLEDSAMYFCASSATGVNTEAFFGQGTRLTVV.

This clone has a handful of counts. CDR3 residues: CSARGRGLNTEAFF. The CDR3 DNA reads TGCAGCGCTAGGGGGAGGGGGCTAAACACTGAAGCTTTCTTT. The rearrangement joins TRBV29-1 to TRBJ1-1; 7 nucleotides match TRBD1. This CDR3 spans 14 amino acids. The V gene's germline CDR1 is SQVTM and CDR2 ANQGSEA. With 7 bases clipped from V and 2 bases from J, the junction kept 10 bases outside the gene matches.

The count of this clone is one. V gene TRBV15 combines with J gene TRBJ2-7; either TRBD1 or TRBD2 may supply D (5 bases each). The CDR3 is 16 amino acids. V lost 3 bases to trimming and J lost 3 bases, with 18 bases between them. The germline V gene encodes CDR1 LNHNV and CDR2 YYDKDF (reference sequence). This CDR3 is CATSRGTGASDYEQYF. The CDR3 DNA reads as TGTGCCACCAGCAGGGGTACCGGGGCTTCCGACTACGAGCAGTACTTC.

J is TRBJ2-1 and V is TRBV29-1; tentatively, D is TRBD1 or TRBD2 (5 bases each). Germline-derived CDR1 and CDR2 are SQVTM and ANQGSEA. With 6 bases removed from V and 9 bases from J, the gap between germline ends came to 21 bases. CDR3 length: 14 amino acids. The CDR3 loop is CSVTRDPRGREQFF. CDR3 DNA sequence: TGCAGCGTGACCCGGGACCCAAGAGGCCGTGAGCAGTTCTTC.

The rearrangement uses TRBV10-3 and TRBJ1-1; no clear D gene. Germline values: CDR1 ENHRY, CDR2 SYGVKD. Trimming took off 10 bases at V and 3 bases at J, with 15 bases between the two ends. This CDR3 contains 13 residues. The CDR3 sequence: CASHRVGDTEAFF. In DNA, the CDR3 is TGTGCCAGCCATAGGGTCGGGGACACTGAAGCTTTCTTT.

To note about this clone: Other DNA sequences in this specimen translate into the identical CDR3. CDR3 region: CASSLSGVYEQYF. The CDR3 DNA follows: TGTGCCAGCAGTTTATCGGGGGTGTACGAGCAGTACTTC. The chain has TRBV27 and TRBJ2-7, with D tentatively TRBD1 or TRBD2 (5 bases each). CDR3 size: 13 residues. The germline V and J ends were trimmed by 0 bases and 4 bases, with 7 bases remaining between them. CDR1 is MNHEY and CDR2 is SMNVEV in the germline V gene (reference sequence).

The gene calls are TRBV7-2 and TRBJ2-1, with 11 bases that match TRBD2. CDR3 length: 17 residues. Per germline, CDR1 SGHTA and CDR2 FQGNSA. V was pared by 5 bases and J by 0 bases, with 6 bases of the junction left unmatched. For the CDR3, the DNA is TGTGCCAGCAGCCCGAAAGGGACTAGCGGCTCCTACAATGAGCAGTTCTTC. Its translation: CASSPKGTSGSYNEQFF.

J is TRBJ2-5 and V is TRBV30; TRBD2 is a possible D gene (6 bases). The last part of the DNA fits TRBJ2-7 better; the J call may be wrong. Looked up from germline, CDR1 is GTSNPN and CDR2 is SVGIG (reference sequence). CDR3 length: 14 amino acids. The CDR3 sequence is CAWSRPGTSYEQYF. Written as DNA, the CDR3 is TGTGCCTGGAGTCGGCCAGGGACTTCCTACGAGCAGTACTTC.

This chain joins TRBV5-6 and TRBJ1-5; 8 bases map to TRBD1. After removal of 0 bases from V and 6 bases from J, the junction contained 8 bases not matched to a gene. CDR1 and CDR2 (germline): SGHDT, YYEEEE. CDR3 length: 16 residues. The CDR3 sequence: CASSLGPGQGGQPQHF. The CDR3 DNA reads TGTGCCAGCAGCTTGGGCCCCGGACAGGGCGGTCAGCCCCAGCATTTT.

The count of this clone is one. This sequence joins TRBV7-8 and TRBJ2-7; 11 bases agree with TRBD1. This CDR3 contains 15 residues. The germline gives CDR1 SGHVS, CDR2 FQNEAQ. The ends lost 4 bases at V and 3 bases at J; junction bases unmatched: 5. DNA of the CDR3: TGTGCCAGCAGCTCCCTCGGGACAGGGGGCTACGAGCAGTACTTC. Residues: CASSSLGTGGYEQYF.

V and J are TRBV4-2 and TRBJ2-5; maybe TRBD2 (5 bases). The CDR3 runs to 16 residues. V dropped 0 bases and J dropped 1 base, with 12 bases sitting between them. Germline lookup yields CDR1 LGHNA and CDR2 YNFKEQ. The CDR3 nucleotides read TGTGCCAGCAGCCAAGAGGACTCCTATTCCCAAGAGACCCAGTACTTC. Encoded protein: CASSQEDSYSQETQYF.

In this sample, this clone turned up once. The rearrangement links TRBV28 to TRBJ2-7, with D unresolved. The germline V gene encodes CDR1 MDHEN and CDR2 SYDVKM. The germline V and J ends were trimmed by 2 bases and 4 bases, with 6 bases remaining between them. CDR3 length: 12 residues. Here the CDR3 reads CASSLKIYEQYF. The CDR3 DNA reads as TGTGCCAGCAGTTTAAAGATATACGAGCAGTACTTC.

CDR3 region: CASSRDQVRSGANVLTF. As DNA, the CDR3 is TGTGCCAGCAGCCGGGACCAAGTACGTTCTGGGGCCAACGTCCTGACTTTC. The V call is TRBV7-9, the J call TRBJ2-6, with D possibly being TRBD1 or TRBD2 (5 bases each). V gave up 5 bases and J gave up 1 base, with 15 bases separating them. CDR3 length: 17 amino acids. Germline V gene lookup returns CDR1 SEHNR and CDR2 FQNEAQ (reference sequence).

V usage is TRBV7-2 and J usage is TRBJ2-5; 8 bases agree with TRBD2. The CDR3 contains 16 residues. Losses at the gene ends were 2 bases for V and 7 bases for J; bases not matched to a gene: 12. Germline V lookup: CDR1 SGHTA, CDR2 FQGNSA. The CDR3 here is CASSLFAGGTSPTQYF. The DNA of the CDR3 is TGTGCCAGCAGCTTATTCGCGGGAGGCACCAGTCCGACCCAGTACTTC. Full variable domain (outside the CDR3, taken from reference TRBV7-2 and TRBJ2-5): GAGVSQSPSNKVTEKGKDVELRCDPISGHTALYWYRQSLGQGLEFLIYFQGNSAPDKSGLPSDRFSAERTGGSVSTLTIQRTQQEDSAVYLCASSLFAGGTSPTQYFGPGTRLLVL.

The chain has TRBV7-9 and TRBJ2-7; perhaps TRBD2 as D (7 bases). V was shortened by 1 base and J by 5 bases, with 18 bases between the two germline ends. The CDR3 runs 16 residues. The germline V gene has CDR1 SEHNR and CDR2 FQNEAQ (reference sequence). The CDR3 sequence is CASSLDSGQGRDEQYF. The CDR3 DNA follows: TGTGCCAGCAGCTTAGATTCAGGCCAGGGGAGGGACGAGCAGTACTTC.

This clone was observed a single time. The gene calls are TRBV5-1 and TRBJ2-7; D is uncertain. V lost 1 base and J lost 3, with 11 bases in between. Germline V gene data show CDR1 as SGHRS and CDR2 as YFSETQ. The CDR3 contains 14 residues. CDR3 residues: CASSLLRRDYEQYF. CDR3 nucleotides: TGCGCCAGCAGCTTGCTACGAAGGGACTACGAGCAGTACTTC.

V is TRBV28 and J is TRBJ1-4; 8 nucleotides agree with TRBD1. With 4 bases clipped from V and 5 bases from J, the junction kept 6 bases outside the gene matches. The CDR3 spans 15 residues. Germline V gene data show CDR1 as MDHEN and CDR2 as SYDVKM. In DNA form, the CDR3 reads TGTGCCAGCAGTTGGGGGACAGGCTCAAATGAAAAACTGTTTTTT. This gives the protein CASSWGTGSNEKLFF.

The V call is TRBV30, the J call TRBJ2-5; 7 nucleotides line up with TRBD1. The germline V gene encodes CDR1 GTSNPN and CDR2 SVGIG (reference sequence). The CDR3 length is 13 residues. Unmatched junction bases numbered 5, after V lost 2 bases and J lost 5 bases. The CDR3 loop reads CAWSTGTVETQYF. The CDR3 DNA reads TGTGCCTGGAGTACAGGGACAGTCGAGACCCAGTACTTC.

V gene TRBV5-1 combines with J gene TRBJ1-1, with D perhaps matching TRBD1 (5 bases). The V end was cut by 4 bases, the J end by 1 base, with 11 bases between. This CDR3 spans 14 amino acids. Germline V gene sequence: CDR1 SGHRS, CDR2 YFSETQ. CDR3 in amino acids: CASSQRDENTEAFF. The CDR3 DNA reads TGCGCCAGCAGCCAGAGGGACGAGAACACTGAAGCTTTCTTT.